The clone carrying this T cell receptor (beta chain) was seen only a few times. Antigen: not known. This CDR3 spans 14 amino acids. Germline CDR1 reads MGHDK; CDR2 reads SYGVNS. V lost 5 bases, J lost 4 bases, and 4 bases stayed unmatched. The PCR contained 60 Vbeta and 13 Jbeta primers. Generated by immunoSEQ multiplex PCR, the TCRdb table keeps only in-frame clones and is missing some. The sample consists of 90,000 to 140,000 clones, 13% to 15% of them appearing once. The data originate from a study of cytomegalovirus exposure and HLA in healthy donors. Overall study findings and caveats: Highest at DRB1 and lowest at HLA-C, TCR association rates differed among HLA loci in a later analysis. Prior analysis indicated that the majority of TCR beta V segments exhibited productivity approximately 87% or approximately 30% of the time. Analysis was carried out at a later point, and it linked a missense DCLRE1C variant to TCR beta V- and J-gene trimming.

Source material: PBMCs. V is TRBV25-1 and J is TRBJ2-2, with 7 bases aligning to TRBD1. The sequence was collected from a female donor in good health and CMV-seronegative. CDR3 in amino acids: CASSRQGSTGELFF. The DNA for the CDR3 is TGTGCCAGCAGTAGACAGGGAAGCACCGGGGAGCTGTTTTTT.